The 8 T cell receptor beta chains below were found in one sample sequenced in a study of T-cell reconstitution after alpha-beta-depleted transplantation in children. Unique molecular identifiers were used in preparing the TCRbeta library. A single record per CDR3 protein comes from TCRdb applying MiXCR to the PCR reads. The table includes 450,000 to 600,000 distinct CDR3 sequences, around 16% detected once. Sequenced here: PBMCs from the stem cell graft donor, sampled from the stem cell graft. The receptor set was obtained from a human donor who donated a stem cell graft to a child with acute lymphoblastic leukemia.

This clonotype has more than one count but fewer than ten. The chain joins TRBV20-1 to TRBJ2-1; the D gene is possibly TRBD2 (6 bases). CDR1 and CDR2 from the germline V gene are DFQATT and SNEGSKA (reference sequence). Trimming left V 0 bases short and J 8 bases short, with 32 bases between. The CDR3 sequence is 20 residues long. The CDR3 bases are TGCAGTGCTAGAGATCCGGCCCCCCTCTTCCGACTAGGAATGACGGATGAGCAGTTCTTC. Amino acid sequence: CSARDPAPLFRLGMTDEQFF.

The V call is TRBV3-1, the J call TRBJ2-5; unclear D gene. Germline V gene sequence: CDR1 LGHDT, CDR2 YNNKEL (reference sequence). CDR3 length: 15 residues. Trimming stripped 1 base from V and 2 bases from J, with 11 bases between. The CDR3 DNA is TGTGCCAGCAGCCAAGCTATACAAAGACAAGAGACCCAGTACTTC. Its protein is CASSQAIQRQETQYF.

V gene TRBV20-1 combines with J gene TRBJ1-1; 9 bases align to TRBD1. CDR1 and CDR2 (germline): DFQATT, SNEGSKA (reference sequence). The CDR3 is 16 residues long. The V segment lost 4 bases and the J segment 2 bases; nucleotides outside the gene matches: 11. CDR3 region: CSANWERTGANTEAFF. The CDR3 DNA reads as TGCAGTGCTAACTGGGAAAGGACAGGGGCCAACACTGAAGCTTTCTTT.

This chain links TRBV20-1 with TRBJ1-5; a possible D gene is TRBD1 (5 bases). In germline, CDR1 is DFQATT, CDR2 SNEGSKA (reference sequence). The V gene lost 4 bases and the J gene lost 0 bases, with 13 bases spanning the gap. This CDR3 has 15 amino acids. This CDR3 reads CSAIAGRYSNQPQHF. Written as DNA, the CDR3 is TGCAGTGCTATAGCAGGGCGATATAGCAATCAGCCCCAGCATTTT.

This clonotype has more than one count but fewer than ten. The chain recombines TRBV5-1 with TRBJ2-1; D possibly corresponds to TRBD1 (5 bases). V lost 7 bases, J lost 0 bases, and 11 bases lay in between. CDR3 length equals 14 residues. The germline V gene has CDR1 SGHRS and CDR2 YFSETQ. Written as DNA, the CDR3 is TGCGCCAGCGACCAGGGTAGCTCCTACAATGAGCAGTTCTTC. It is translated as CASDQGSSYNEQFF.

This clonotype was seen a handful of times. CDR3 region: CASSEMGQGAYEQYF. CDR3 nucleotide sequence: TGCGCCAGCAGCGAGATGGGACAGGGGGCCTACGAGCAGTACTTC. This sequence joins TRBV5-1 and TRBJ2-7; 11 nucleotides match TRBD1. V lost 4 bases and J lost 2; bases outside the gene matches: 5. Germline V lookup: CDR1 SGHRS, CDR2 YFSETQ. The CDR3 contains 15 residues.

This clonotype was detected many times. The chain is built from TRBV7-9 and TRBJ1-1; D is undetermined. This CDR3 is built from 15 residues. Germline CDR1 is SEHNR and CDR2 is FQNEAQ (reference sequence). V was pared by 4 bases and J by 0 bases, with 12 bases between. The CDR3 DNA reads TGTGCCAGCAGCTCTACTATAACGGTGAACACTGAAGCTTTCTTT. Translated, it gives CASSSTITVNTEAFF.

In this sample, this clonotype turned up a few times. An end of the junction does not agree with germline; a read error may underlie this. CDR3 sequence reads: CASSRRDFNF. In DNA, the CDR3 is TGTGCCAGCAGCCGCCGGGACTTCAACTTC. This chain connects TRBV3-1 to TRBJ2-5, with D possibly TRBD2 on 6 matching bases. The CDR3 contains 10 residues. Germline V gene data show CDR1 as LGHDT and CDR2 as YNNKEL (reference sequence).